The entry below gives a single T cell receptor (beta chain) sequence along with its context. V dropped 6 bases and J dropped 9; count of bases not matched to a gene: 19. CDR1 LGHDT and CDR2 YNNKEL come from the germline V gene (reference sequence). This CDR3 is built from 17 residues. The sample originates from a study of blood T cell repertoires in COVID-19. Overall study context: Samples taken during acute and convalescent COVID-19 were collected in the United States, Italy and Spain.

Here immunoSEQ multiplex PCR was the method, and the copy in TCRdb shows in-frame clones only, minus some. The sample records approximately 240,000 clones, around nine tenths being singletons. The sample comprised PBMCs or T cells enriched from blood (not recorded which). The receptor comes from a woman under 30 who had recovered from COVID-19. The gene calls are TRBV3-1 (or the pseudogene TRBV3-2) and TRBJ2-1, with 8 bases aligning to TRBD2. This CDR3 is CASSPWAGGHLSSEQFF. As DNA, the CDR3 is TGTGCCAGCAGTCCTTGGGCGGGGGGCCATCTCTCTTCTGAGCAGTTCTTC.